This T cell receptor (beta chain) was sequenced in a study of early T cells in non-severe SARS-CoV-2 infection. TCRdb itself ran the 5' RACE reads through MiXCR, one entry per CDR3 protein. Of tens of thousands of distinct CDR3 sequences in the sample, around 5.2% were seen once. This clonotype was detected many times. Per germline, CDR1 LNHDA and CDR2 SQIVND (reference sequence). The CDR3 is made up of 14 amino acids. V gave up 3 bases and J gave up 6 bases; unmatched junction bases: 4. This sequence joins TRBV19 and TRBJ2-2, with 7 bases lining up with TRBD2. The receptor's source is an adult who was a healthcare worker with PCR-confirmed SARS-CoV-2 infection or an uninfected control (not recorded which). Sequencing was carried out using whole blood. CDR3 coding DNA: TGTGCCAGTAGTATTCAGGCGGGAGCCGGGGAGCTGTTTTTT. Its translation is CASSIQAGAGELFF. The whole variable domain, remainder taken from reference TRBV19 and TRBJ2-2, is DGGITQSPKYLFRKEGQNVTLSCEQNLNHDAMYWYRQDPGQGLRLIYYSQIVNDFQKGDIAEGYSVSREKKESFPLTVTSAQKNPTAFYLCASSIQAGAGELFFGEGSRLTVL.